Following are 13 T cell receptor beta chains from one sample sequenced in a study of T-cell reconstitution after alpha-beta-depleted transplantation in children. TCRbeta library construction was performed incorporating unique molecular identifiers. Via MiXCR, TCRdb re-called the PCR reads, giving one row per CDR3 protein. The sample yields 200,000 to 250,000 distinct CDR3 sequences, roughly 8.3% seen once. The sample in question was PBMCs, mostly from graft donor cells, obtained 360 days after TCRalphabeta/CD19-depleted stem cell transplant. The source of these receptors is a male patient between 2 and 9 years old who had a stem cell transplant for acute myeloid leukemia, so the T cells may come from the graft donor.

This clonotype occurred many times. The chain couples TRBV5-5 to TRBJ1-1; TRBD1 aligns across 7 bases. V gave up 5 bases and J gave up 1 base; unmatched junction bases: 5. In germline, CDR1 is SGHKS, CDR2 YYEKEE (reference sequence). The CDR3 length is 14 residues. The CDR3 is CASRRGTANTEAFF. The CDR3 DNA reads TGTGCCAGCAGACGCGGGACAGCGAACACTGAAGCTTTCTTT.

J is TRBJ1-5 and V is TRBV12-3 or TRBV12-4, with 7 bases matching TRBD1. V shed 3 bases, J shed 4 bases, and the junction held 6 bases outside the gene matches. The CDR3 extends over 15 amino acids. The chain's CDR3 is CASSFARQGNQPQHF. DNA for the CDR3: TGTGCCAGCAGTTTCGCCCGACAGGGAAATCAGCCCCAGCATTTT.

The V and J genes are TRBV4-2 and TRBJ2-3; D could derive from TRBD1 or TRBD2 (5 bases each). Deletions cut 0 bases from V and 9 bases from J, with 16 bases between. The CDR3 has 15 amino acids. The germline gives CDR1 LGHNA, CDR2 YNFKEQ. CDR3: CASSQDSGALETQYF. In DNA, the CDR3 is TGTGCCAGCAGCCAAGATTCCGGGGCCCTTGAAACGCAGTATTTT.

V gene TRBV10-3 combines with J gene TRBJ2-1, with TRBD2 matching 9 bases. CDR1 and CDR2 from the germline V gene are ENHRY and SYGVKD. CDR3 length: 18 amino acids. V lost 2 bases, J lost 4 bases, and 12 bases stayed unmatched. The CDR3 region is CAISEIESGLARYNEQFF. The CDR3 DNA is TGTGCCATCAGTGAGATAGAGTCCGGACTAGCGCGTTACAATGAGCAGTTCTTC.

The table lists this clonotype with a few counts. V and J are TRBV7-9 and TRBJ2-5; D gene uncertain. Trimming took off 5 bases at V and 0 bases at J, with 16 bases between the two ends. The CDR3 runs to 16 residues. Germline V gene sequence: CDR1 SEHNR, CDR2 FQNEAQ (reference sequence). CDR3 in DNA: TGTGCCAGCAGCCAGACGCAATCGGCGTACCAAGAGACCCAGTACTTC. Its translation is CASSQTQSAYQETQYF.

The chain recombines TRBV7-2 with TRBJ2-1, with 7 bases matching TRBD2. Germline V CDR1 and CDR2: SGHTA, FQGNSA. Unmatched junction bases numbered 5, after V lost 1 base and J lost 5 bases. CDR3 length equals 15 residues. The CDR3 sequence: CASSLDWTRDNEQFF. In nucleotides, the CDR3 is TGTGCCAGCAGCTTAGACTGGACTAGGGACAATGAGCAGTTCTTC.

The CDR3 is CASSLRDRGAEAFF. CDR3 nucleotide sequence: TGTGCCAGCAGCTTACGCGACAGGGGCGCTGAAGCTTTCTTT. The genes are TRBV7-9 and TRBJ1-1; TRBD1 matches 8 bases. This CDR3 has 14 amino acids. V trimming: 2 bases; J trimming: 6 bases; junction bases outside the gene matches: 5. The V gene's germline CDR1 is SEHNR and CDR2 FQNEAQ (reference sequence).

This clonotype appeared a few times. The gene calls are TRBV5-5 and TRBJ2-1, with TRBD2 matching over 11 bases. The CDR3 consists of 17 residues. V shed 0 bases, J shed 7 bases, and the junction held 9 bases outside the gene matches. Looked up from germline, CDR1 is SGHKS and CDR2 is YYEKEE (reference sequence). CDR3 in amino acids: CASSLDRISGRGNEQFF. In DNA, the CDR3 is TGTGCCAGCAGCTTGGACCGCATTAGCGGGAGGGGTAATGAGCAGTTCTTC.

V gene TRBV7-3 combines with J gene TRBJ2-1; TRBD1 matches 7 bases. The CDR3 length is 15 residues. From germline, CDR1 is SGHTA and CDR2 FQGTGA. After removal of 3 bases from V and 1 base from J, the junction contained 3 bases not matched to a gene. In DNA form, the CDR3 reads TGTGCCAGCAGCTTGACAGGGTTATCCTACAATGAGCAGTTCTTC. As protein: CASSLTGLSYNEQFF.

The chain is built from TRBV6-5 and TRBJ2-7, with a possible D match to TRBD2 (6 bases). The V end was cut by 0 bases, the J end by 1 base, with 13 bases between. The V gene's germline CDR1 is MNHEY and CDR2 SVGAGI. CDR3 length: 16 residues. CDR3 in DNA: TGTGCCAGCAGTTACTCACCGGGCGGGGAGTCCTACGAGCAGTACGTC. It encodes CASSYSPGGESYEQYV.

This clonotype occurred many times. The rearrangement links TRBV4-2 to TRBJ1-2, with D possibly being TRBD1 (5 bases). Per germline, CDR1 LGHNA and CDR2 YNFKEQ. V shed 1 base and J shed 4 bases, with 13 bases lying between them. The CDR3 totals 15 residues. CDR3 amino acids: CASSQGQGGIYGYTF. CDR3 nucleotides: TGTGCCAGCAGCCAAGGGCAGGGAGGGATCTATGGCTACACCTTC.

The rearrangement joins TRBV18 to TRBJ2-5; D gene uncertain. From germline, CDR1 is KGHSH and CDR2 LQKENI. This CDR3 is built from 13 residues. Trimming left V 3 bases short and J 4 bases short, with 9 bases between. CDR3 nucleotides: TGTGCCAGCTCACCCCAATCTAGAGAGACCCAGTACTTC. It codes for CASSPQSRETQYF.

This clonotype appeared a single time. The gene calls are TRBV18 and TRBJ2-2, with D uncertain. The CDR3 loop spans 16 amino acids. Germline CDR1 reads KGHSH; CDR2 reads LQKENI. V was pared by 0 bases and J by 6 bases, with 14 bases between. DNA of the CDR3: TGTGCCAGCTCACCACCCAGGCTAACCCCAGCCGGGGAGCTGTTTTTT. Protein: CASSPPRLTPAGELFF.